This TCR beta chain derives from a study of OX40 agonist ivuxolimab in advanced cancers. Study-wide context: About 44% of patients had received prior checkpoint inhibitor therapy.

Repertoires were generated with immunoSEQ multiplex PCR, while TCRdb's copy carries only in-frame clones and drops some. The repertoire has tens of thousands of clones, roughly 94% of them found once; the top ten carry around a tenth. Notes on this clone: Its antigen remains unidentified.

Regarding the study as a whole: Clonal expansion from baseline to week 6 occurred in both CD4+ and CD8+ T cells. Expansion of clones was among the lowest in partial responders at 0.1-3.0 mg/kg. More expanded clones were found, on average, in CD8+ than in CD4+ T cells.

The V gene's germline CDR1 is SEHNR and CDR2 FQNEAQ (reference sequence). The CDR3 length is 15 residues. This receptor was taken from an adult with an advanced solid tumor such as melanoma, head and neck, liver or kidney cancer. This chain connects TRBV7-9 to TRBJ2-5; 10 nucleotides agree with TRBD2. The tail of the sequence fits TRBJ2-7 better, so the J call may be wrong. This material consisted of CD4+ or CD8+ T cells sorted from blood, taken in a trial of the OX40 agonist ivuxolimab. CDR3 loop: CASSQTLAGVDEQYF. The CDR3 region has the DNA TGTGCCAGCAGTCAAACTCTAGCGGGAGTAGACGAGCAGTACTTC.